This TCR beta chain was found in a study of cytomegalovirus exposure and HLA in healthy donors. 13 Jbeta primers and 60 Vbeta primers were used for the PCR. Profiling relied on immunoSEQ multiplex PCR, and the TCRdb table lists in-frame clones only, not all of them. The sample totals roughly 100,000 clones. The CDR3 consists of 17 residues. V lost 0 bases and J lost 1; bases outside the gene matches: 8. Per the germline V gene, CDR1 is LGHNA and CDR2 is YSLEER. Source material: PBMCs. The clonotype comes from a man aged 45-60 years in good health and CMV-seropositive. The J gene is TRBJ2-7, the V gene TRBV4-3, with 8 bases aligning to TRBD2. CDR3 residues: CASSQEGRSGGSYEQYF. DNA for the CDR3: TGCGCCAGCAGCCAAGAGGGACGGAGCGGGGGATCCTACGAGCAGTACTTC.